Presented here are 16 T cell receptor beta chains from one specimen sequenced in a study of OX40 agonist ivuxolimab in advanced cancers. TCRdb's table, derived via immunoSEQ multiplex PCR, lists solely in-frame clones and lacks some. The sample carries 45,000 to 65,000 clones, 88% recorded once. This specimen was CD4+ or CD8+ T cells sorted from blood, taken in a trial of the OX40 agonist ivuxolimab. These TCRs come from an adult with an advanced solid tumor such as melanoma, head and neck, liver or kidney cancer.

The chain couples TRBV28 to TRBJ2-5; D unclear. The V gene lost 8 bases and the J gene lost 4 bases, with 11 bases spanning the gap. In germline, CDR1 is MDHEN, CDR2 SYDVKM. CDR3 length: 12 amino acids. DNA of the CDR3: TGTGCCAGCGACGCTTATGGAGAGACCCAGTACTTC. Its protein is CASDAYGETQYF.

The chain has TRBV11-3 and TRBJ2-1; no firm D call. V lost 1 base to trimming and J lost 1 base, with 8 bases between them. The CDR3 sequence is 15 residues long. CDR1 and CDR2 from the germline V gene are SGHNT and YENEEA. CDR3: CASSLGGVSYNEQFF. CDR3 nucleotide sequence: TGTGCCAGCAGCTTAGGTGGGGTGTCCTACAATGAGCAGTTCTTC.

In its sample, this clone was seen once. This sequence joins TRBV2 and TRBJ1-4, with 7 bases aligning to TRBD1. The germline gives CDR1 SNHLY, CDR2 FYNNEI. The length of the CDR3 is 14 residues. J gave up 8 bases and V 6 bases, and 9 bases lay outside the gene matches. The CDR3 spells CASSSGTVQEKLFF. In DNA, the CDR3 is TGTGCCAGCAGCTCCGGGACAGTTCAGGAAAAACTGTTTTTT.

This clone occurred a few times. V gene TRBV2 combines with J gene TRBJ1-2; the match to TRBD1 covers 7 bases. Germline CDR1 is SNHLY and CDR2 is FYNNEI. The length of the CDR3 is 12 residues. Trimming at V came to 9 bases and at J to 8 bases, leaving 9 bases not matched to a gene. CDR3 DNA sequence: TGTGCCAGTTTGGGCAGGGGGAGAGGCTACACCTTC. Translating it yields CASLGRGRGYTF.

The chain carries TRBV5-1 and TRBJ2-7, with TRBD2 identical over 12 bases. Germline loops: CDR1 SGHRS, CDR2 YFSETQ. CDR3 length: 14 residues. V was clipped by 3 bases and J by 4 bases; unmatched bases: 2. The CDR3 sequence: CASSSGLAGYEQYF. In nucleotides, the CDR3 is TGCGCCAGCAGCTCCGGACTAGCGGGGTACGAGCAGTACTTC. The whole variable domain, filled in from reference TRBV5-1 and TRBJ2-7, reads KAGVTQTPRYLIKTRGQQVTLSCSPISGHRSVSWYQQTPGQGLQFLFEYFSETQRNKGNFPGRFSGRQFSNSRSEMNVSTLELGDSALYLCASSSGLAGYEQYFGPGTRLTVT.

This CDR3 is CASSRQGAFGNTIYF. The CDR3 DNA reads TGTGCCAGCAGCAGACAGGGGGCGTTCGGAAACACCATATATTTT. This chain connects TRBV7-8 to TRBJ1-3, with 10 positions matching TRBD1. V dropped 5 bases and J dropped 4; count of bases not matched to a gene: 5. CDR1 SGHVS and CDR2 FQNEAQ come from the germline V gene. This CDR3 contains 15 residues.

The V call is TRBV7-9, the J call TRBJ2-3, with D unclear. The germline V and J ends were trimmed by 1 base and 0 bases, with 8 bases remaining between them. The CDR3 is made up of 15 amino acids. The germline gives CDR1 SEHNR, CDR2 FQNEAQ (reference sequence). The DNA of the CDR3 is TGTGCCAGCAGCTTAGTAACGCAGAGCACAGATACGCAGTATTTT. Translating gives CASSLVTQSTDTQYF.

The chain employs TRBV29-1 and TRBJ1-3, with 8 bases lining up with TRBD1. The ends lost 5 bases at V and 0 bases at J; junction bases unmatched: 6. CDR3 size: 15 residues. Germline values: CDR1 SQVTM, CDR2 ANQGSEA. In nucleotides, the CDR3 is TGCAGCGTTATGGGACAGGTGAACTCTGGAAACACCATATATTTT. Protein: CSVMGQVNSGNTIYF.

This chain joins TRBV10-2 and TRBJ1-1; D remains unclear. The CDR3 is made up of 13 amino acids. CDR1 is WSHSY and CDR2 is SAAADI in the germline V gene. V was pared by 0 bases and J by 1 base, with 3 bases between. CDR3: CASSESRNTEAFF. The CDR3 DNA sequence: TGCGCCAGCAGTGAGTCCAGGAACACTGAAGCTTTCTTT.

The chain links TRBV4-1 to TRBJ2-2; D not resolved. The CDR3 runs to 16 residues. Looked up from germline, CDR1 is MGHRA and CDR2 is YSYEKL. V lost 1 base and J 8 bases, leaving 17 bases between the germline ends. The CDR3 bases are TGCGCCAGCAGCCAAGTAGATCTGGGGTTCGCGGGGGAGCTGTTTTTT. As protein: CASSQVDLGFAGELFF.

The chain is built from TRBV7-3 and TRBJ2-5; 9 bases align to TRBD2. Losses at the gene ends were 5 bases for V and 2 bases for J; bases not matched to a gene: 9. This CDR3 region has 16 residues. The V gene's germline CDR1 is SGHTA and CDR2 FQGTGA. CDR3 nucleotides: TGTGCCAGCAGCCCGAGAGGCCTAGCGGGGCAAGAGACCCAGTACTTC. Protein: CASSPRGLAGQETQYF.

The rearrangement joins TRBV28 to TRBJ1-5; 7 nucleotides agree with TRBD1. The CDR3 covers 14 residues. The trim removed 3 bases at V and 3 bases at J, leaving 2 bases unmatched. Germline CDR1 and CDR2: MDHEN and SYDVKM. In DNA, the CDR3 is TGTGCCAGCAGTTTCGGACAGGACAATCAGCCCCAGCATTTT. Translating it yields CASSFGQDNQPQHF.

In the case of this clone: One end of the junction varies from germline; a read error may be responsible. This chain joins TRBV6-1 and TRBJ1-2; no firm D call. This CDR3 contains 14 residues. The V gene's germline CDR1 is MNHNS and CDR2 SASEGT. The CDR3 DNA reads TGTGCCAGCAGTGAGTGGGGAAAGGCCTATGCCTACACCTTC. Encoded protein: CASSEWGKAYAYTF.

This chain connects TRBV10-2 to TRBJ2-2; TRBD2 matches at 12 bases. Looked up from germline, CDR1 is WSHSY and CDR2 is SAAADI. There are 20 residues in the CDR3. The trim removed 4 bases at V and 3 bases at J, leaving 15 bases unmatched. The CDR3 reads CASSGSGGLAGGPHTGELFF. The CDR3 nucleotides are TGCGCCAGCAGTGGCTCAGGGGGGCTAGCGGGAGGGCCGCACACCGGGGAGCTGTTTTTT.

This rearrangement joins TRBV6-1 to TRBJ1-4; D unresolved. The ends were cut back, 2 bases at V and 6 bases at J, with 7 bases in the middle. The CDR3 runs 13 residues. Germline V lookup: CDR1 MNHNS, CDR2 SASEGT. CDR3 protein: CASSESEYEKLFF. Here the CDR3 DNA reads TGTGCCAGCAGTGAATCAGAGTATGAAAAACTGTTTTTT.

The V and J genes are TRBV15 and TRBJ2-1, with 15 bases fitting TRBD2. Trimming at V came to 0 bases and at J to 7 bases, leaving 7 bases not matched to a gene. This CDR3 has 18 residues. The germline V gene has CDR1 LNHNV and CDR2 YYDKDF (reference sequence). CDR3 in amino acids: CATSRDHPGTSGRNEQFF. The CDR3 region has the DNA TGTGCCACCAGCAGAGATCACCCCGGGACTAGCGGGAGGAATGAGCAGTTCTTC.